This T cell receptor beta chain derives from a study of T cells after yellow fever vaccination. Study-wide results and caveats: Repertoires sorted by FACS could include abundant clonotypes that are contaminants from the bulk population. Overall, a small share of clonotypes was seen in both CD4 and CD8 compartments.

Germline V gives CDR1 KGHSH, CDR2 LQKENI. The CDR3 spans 13 residues. Trimming took 8 bases from V and 1 from J, leaving 11 bases between them. MiXCR, applied by TCRdb to the 5' RACE reads, yields one record per CDR3 protein. Altogether hundreds of thousands of distinct CDR3 sequences are present, approximately 9% being singletons, with the ten largest covering under 20%. This clonotype has a count of ten or more. What it binds is not known. Specimen: PBMCs, collected on the day of the first yellow fever vaccination. V and J are TRBV18 and TRBJ1-1; TRBD1 might be the D (5 bases). The sequence was obtained from a man aged 18 to 35 who received the YFV17D yellow fever vaccine. CDR3: CASSSTGNTEAFF. Written as DNA, the CDR3 is TGTGCCAGCAGCTCCACAGGGAACACTGAAGCTTTCTTT.